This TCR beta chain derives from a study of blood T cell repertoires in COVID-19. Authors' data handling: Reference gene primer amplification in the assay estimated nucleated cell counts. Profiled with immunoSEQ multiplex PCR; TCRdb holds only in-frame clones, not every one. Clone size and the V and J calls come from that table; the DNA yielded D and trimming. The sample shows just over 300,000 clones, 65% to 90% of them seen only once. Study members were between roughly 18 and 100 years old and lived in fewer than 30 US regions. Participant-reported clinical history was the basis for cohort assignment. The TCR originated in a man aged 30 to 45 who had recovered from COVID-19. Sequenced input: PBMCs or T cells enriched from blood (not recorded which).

As DNA, the CDR3 is TGTGCCAGCAGTTACCGACAGAGGAATTCACCCCTCCACTTT. This encodes CASSYRQRNSPLHF. V gene TRBV6-5 combines with J gene TRBJ1-6, with D perhaps TRBD1 (5 bases). V was clipped by 2 bases and J by 7 bases, with 9 bases between them. CDR3 length: 14 residues. The germline V gene has CDR1 MNHEY and CDR2 SVGAGI.